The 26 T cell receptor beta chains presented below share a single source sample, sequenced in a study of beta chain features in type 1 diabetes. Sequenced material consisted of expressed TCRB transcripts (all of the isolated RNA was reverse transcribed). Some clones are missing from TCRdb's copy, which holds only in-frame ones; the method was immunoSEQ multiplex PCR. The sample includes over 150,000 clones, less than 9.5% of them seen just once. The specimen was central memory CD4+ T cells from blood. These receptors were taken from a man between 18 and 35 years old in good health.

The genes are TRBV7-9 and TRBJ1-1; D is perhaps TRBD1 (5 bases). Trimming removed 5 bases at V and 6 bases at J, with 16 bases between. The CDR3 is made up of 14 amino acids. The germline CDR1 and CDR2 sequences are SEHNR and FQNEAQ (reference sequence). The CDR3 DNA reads TGTGCCAGCAGCCCCTTCCTCGGGGGGGCTGAAGCTTTCTTT. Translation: CASSPFLGGAEAFF.

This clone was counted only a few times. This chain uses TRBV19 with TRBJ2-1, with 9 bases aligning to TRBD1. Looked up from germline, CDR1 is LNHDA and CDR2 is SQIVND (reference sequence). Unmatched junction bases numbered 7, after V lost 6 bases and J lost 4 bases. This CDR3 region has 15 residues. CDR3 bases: TGTGCCAGTAGCTATACGGGACAGGGATACAATGAGCAGTTCTTC. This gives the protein CASSYTGQGYNEQFF.

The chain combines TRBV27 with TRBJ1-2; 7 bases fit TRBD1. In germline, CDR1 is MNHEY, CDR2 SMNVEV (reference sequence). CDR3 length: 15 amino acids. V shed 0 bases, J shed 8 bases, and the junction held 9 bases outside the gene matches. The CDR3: CASSLSKGAPYGYTF. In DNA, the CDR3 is TGTGCCAGCAGTTTATCGAAGGGGGCCCCTTACGGCTACACCTTC.

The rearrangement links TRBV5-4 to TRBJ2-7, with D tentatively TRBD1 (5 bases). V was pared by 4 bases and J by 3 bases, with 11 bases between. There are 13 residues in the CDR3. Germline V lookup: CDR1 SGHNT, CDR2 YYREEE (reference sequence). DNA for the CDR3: TGTGCCAGCAGCGCTGGACACGGCTACGAGCAGTACTTC. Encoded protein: CASSAGHGYEQYF. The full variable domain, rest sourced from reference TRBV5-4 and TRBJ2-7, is ETGVTQSPTHLIKTRGQQVTLRCSSQSGHNTVSWYQQALGQGPQFIFQYYREEENGRGNFPPRFSGLQFPNYSSELNVNALELDDSALYLCASSAGHGYEQYFGPGTRLTVT.

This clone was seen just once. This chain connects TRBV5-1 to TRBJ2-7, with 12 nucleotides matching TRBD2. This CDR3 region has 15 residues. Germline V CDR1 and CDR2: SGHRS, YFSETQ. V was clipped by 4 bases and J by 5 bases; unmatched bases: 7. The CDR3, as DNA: TGCGCCAGCAGCATACTAGCGGGGGGAACTGACGAGCAGTACTTC. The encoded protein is CASSILAGGTDEQYF. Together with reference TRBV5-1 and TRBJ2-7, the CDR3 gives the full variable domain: KAGVTQTPRYLIKTRGQQVTLSCSPISGHRSVSWYQQTPGQGLQFLFEYFSETQRNKGNFPGRFSGRQFSNSRSEMNVSTLELGDSALYLCASSILAGGTDEQYFGPGTRLTVT.

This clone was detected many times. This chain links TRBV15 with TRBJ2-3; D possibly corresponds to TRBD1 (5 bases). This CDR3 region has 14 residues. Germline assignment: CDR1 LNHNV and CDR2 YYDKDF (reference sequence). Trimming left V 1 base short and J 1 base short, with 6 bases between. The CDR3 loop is CATSRVGGTDTQYF. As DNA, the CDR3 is TGTGCCACCAGCAGAGTAGGGGGCACAGATACGCAGTATTTT.

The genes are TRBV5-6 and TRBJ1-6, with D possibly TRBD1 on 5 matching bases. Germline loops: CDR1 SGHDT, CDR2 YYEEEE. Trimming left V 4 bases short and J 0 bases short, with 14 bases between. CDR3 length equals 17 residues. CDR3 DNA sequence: TGTGCCAGCAGCCGTGCAGGGTTAACCTCCTATAATTCACCCCTCCACTTT. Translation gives CASSRAGLTSYNSPLHF.

This CDR3 reads CASSDSGGPIYNEQFF. The CDR3 region has the DNA TGTGCCAGCAGTGATTCAGGGGGACCCATCTACAATGAGCAGTTCTTC. The V and J genes are TRBV25-1 and TRBJ2-1; 7 nucleotides align to TRBD1. CDR1 and CDR2 (germline): MGHDK, SYGVNS. The CDR3 spans 16 residues. Trimming at V came to 3 bases and at J to 3 bases, leaving 8 bases not matched to a gene.

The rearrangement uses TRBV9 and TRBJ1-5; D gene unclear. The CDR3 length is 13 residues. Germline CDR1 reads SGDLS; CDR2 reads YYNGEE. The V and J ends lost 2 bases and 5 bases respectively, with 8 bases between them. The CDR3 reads CASSVRRDQPQHF. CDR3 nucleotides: TGTGCCAGCAGCGTCCGGAGAGATCAGCCCCAGCATTTT.

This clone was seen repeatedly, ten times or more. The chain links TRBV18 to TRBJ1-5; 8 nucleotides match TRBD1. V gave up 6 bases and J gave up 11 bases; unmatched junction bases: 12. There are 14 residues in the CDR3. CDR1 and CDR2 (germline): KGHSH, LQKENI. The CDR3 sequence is CASSGGTGVEAQHF. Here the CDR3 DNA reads TGTGCCAGCTCGGGGGGGACAGGCGTCGAAGCCCAGCATTTT.

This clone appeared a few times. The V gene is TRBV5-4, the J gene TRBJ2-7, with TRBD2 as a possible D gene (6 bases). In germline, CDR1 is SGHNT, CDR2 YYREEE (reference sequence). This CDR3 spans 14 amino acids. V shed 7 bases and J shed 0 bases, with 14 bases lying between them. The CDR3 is CASRRDLNSYEQYF. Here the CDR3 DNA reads TGTGCCAGCCGCCGGGACTTGAACTCCTACGAGCAGTACTTC.

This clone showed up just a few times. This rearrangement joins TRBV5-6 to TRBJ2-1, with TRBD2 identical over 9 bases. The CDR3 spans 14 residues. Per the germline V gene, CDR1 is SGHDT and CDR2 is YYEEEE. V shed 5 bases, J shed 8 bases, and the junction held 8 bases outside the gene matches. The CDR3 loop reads CASSGAGTSYEQFF. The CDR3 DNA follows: TGTGCCAGCAGTGGGGCCGGGACTAGCTATGAGCAGTTCTTC.

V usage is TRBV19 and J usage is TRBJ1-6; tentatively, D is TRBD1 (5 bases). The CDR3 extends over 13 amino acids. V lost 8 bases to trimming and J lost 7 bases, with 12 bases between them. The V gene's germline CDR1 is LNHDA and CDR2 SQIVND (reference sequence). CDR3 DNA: TGTGCCAGTTGGTCAGGGAGGAATTCACCCCTCCACTTT. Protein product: CASWSGRNSPLHF. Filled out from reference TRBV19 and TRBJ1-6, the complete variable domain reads DGGITQSPKYLFRKEGQNVTLSCEQNLNHDAMYWYRQDPGQGLRLIYYSQIVNDFQKGDIAEGYSVSREKKESFPLTVTSAQKNPTAFYLCASWSGRNSPLHFGNGTRLTVT.

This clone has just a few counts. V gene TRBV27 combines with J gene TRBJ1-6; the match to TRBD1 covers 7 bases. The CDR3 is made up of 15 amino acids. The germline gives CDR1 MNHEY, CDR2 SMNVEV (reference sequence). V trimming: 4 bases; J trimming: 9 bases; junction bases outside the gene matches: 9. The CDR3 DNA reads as TGTGCCAGCAGTTGGGGGACAGATCGGTCTTCACCCCTCCACTTT. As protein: CASSWGTDRSSPLHF.

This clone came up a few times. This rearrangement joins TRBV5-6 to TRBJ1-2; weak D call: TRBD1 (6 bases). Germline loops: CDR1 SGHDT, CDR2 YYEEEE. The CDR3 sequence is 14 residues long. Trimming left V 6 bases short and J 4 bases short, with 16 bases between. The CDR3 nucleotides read TGTGCCAGCACCTGGGCAGGGGAATCCTATGGCTACACCTTC. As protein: CASTWAGESYGYTF.

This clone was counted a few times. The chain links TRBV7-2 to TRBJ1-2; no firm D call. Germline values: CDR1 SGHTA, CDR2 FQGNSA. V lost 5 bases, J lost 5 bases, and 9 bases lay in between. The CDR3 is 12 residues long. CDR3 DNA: TGTGCCAGCAGCGTCTATGAGTATGGCTACACCTTC. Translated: CASSVYEYGYTF.

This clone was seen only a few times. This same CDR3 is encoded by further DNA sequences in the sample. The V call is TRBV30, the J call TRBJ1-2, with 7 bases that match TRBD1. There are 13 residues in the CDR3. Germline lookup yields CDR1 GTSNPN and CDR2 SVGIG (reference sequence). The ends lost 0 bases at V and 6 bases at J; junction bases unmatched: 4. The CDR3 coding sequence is TGTGCCTGGAGTGTAGGAGGGGGCGATGGCTACACCTTC. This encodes CAWSVGGGDGYTF.

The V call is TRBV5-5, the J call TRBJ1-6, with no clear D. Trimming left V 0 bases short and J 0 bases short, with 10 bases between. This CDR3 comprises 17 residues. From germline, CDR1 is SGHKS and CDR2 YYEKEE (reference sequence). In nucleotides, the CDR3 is TGTGCCAGCAGCTTGGATGGTTTTAGCTCCTATAATTCACCCCTCCACTTT. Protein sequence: CASSLDGFSSYNSPLHF.

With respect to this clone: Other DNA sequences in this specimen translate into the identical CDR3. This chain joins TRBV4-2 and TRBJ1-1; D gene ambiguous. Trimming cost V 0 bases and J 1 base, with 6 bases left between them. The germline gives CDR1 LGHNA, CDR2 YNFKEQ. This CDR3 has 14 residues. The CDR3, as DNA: TGTGCCAGCAGCCAAGATAGCCGGAACACTGAAGCTTTCTTT. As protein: CASSQDSRNTEAFF.

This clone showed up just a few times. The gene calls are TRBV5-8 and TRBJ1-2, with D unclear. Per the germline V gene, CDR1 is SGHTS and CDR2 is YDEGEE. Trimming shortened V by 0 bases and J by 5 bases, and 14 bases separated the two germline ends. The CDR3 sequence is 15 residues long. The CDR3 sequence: CASSLGPNGLYGYTF. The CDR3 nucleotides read TGTGCCAGCAGCTTGGGTCCCAACGGTTTATATGGCTACACCTTC.

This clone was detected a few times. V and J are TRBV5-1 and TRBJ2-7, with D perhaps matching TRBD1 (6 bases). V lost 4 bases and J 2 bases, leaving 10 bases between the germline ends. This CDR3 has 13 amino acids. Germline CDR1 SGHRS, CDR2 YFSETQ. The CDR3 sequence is CASSPDRPYEQYF. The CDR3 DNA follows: TGCGCCAGCAGCCCAGACAGGCCCTACGAGCAGTACTTC. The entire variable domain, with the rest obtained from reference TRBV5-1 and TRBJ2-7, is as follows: KAGVTQTPRYLIKTRGQQVTLSCSPISGHRSVSWYQQTPGQGLQFLFEYFSETQRNKGNFPGRFSGRQFSNSRSEMNVSTLELGDSALYLCASSPDRPYEQYFGPGTRLTVT.

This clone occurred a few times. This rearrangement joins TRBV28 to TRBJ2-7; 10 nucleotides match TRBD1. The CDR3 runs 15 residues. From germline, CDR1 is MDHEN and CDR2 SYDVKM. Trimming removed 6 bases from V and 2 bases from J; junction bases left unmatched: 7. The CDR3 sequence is CASRPGTGAAYEQYF. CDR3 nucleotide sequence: TGTGCCAGCAGACCCGGGACAGGGGCCGCCTACGAGCAGTACTTC.

CDR3 nucleotides: TGTGCCAGCAGTCGAAATAGCGGGAACCGCTACGAGCAGTACTTC. Residues: CASSRNSGNRYEQYF. The chain has TRBV28 and TRBJ2-7; 8 bases align to TRBD2. V trimming: 5 bases; J trimming: 3 bases; junction bases outside the gene matches: 9. The CDR3 spans 15 residues. Germline V gene sequence: CDR1 MDHEN, CDR2 SYDVKM.

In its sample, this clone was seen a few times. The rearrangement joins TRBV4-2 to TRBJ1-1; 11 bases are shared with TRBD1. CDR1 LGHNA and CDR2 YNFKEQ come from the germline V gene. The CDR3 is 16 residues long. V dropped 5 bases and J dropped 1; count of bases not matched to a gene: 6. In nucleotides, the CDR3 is TGTGCCAGCAGCACGGACAGGGGGCAGGGGAACACTGAAGCTTTCTTT. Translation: CASSTDRGQGNTEAFF.

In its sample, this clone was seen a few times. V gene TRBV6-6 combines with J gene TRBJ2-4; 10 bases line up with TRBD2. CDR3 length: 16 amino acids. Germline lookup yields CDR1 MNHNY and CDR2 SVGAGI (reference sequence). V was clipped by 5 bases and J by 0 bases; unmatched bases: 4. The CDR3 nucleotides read TGTGCCAGCAGTCACCGACTAGCGGGAGCCAAAAACATTCAGTACTTC. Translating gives CASSHRLAGAKNIQYF.

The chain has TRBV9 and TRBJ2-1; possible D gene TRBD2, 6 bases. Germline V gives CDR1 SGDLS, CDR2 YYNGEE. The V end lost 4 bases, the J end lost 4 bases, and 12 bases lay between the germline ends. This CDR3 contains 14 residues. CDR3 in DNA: TGTGCCAGCAGCACCCGGGACTTATACAATGAGCAGTTCTTC. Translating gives CASSTRDLYNEQFF.